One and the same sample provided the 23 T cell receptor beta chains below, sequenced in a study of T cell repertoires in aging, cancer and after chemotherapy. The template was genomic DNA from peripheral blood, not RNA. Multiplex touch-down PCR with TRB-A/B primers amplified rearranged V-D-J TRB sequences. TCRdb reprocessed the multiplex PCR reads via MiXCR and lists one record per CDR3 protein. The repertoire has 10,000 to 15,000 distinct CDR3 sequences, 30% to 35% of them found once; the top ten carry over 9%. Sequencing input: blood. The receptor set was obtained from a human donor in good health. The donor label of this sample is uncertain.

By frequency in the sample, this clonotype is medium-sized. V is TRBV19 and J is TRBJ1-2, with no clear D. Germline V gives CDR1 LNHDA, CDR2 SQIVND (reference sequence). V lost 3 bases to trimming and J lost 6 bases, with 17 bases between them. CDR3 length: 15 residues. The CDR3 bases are TGTGCCAGTAGTATTCCCTATCGGGAAGAGGATGGCTACACCTTC. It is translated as CASSIPYREEDGYTF.

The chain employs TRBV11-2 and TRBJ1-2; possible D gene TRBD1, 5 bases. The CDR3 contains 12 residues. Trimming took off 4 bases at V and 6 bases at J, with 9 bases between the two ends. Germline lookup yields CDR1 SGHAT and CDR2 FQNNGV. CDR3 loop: CASSSEGDGYTF. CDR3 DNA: TGTGCCAGCAGCTCCGAAGGGGATGGCTACACCTTC.

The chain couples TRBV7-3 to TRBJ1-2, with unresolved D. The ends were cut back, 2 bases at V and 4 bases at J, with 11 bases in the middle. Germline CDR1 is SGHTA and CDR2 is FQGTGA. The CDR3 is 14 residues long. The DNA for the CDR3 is TGTGCCAGCAGCTTAGCGCCCTCCGGCTATGGCTACACCTTC. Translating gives CASSLAPSGYGYTF.

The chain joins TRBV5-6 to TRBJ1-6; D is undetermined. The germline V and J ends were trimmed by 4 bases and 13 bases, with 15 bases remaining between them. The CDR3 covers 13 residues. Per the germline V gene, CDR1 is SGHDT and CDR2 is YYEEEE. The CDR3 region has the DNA TGTGCCAGCAGCAATGTAGGTGTTCACCCCCTCCACTTT. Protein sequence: CASSNVGVHPLHF.

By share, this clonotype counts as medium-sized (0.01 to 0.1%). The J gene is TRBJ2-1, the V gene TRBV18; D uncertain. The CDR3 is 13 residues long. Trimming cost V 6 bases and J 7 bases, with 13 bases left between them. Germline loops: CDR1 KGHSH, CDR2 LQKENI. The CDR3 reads CASSPSTGNEQFF. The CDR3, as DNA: TGTGCCAGCTCGCCCTCCACTGGAAATGAGCAGTTCTTC.

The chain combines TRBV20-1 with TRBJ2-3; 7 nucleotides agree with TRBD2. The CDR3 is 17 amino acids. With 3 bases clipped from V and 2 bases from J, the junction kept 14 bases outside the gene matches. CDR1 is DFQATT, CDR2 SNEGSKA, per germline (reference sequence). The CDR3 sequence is CSASPPAAGEITDTQYF. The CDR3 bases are TGCAGTGCTAGCCCCCCCGCGGCGGGGGAAATCACAGATACGCAGTATTTT.

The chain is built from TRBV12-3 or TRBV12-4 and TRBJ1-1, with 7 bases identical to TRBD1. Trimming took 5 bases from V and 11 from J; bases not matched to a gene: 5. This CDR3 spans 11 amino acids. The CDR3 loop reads CASSDRELAFF. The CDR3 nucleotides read TGTGCCAGCAGTGACAGGGAACTGGCTTTCTTT.

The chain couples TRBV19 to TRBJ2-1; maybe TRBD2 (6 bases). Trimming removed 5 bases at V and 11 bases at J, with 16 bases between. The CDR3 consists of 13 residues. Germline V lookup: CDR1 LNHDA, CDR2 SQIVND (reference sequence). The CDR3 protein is CASSPVWEDQQFF. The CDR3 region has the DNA TGTGCCAGTAGTCCCGTCTGGGAGGACCAGCAGTTCTTC.

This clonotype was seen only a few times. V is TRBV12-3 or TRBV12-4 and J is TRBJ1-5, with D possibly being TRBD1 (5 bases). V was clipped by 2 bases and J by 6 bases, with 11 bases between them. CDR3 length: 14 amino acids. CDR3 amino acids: CASSLQGPFQPQHF. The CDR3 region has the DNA TGTGCCAGCAGTTTACAGGGCCCCTTTCAGCCCCAGCATTTT.

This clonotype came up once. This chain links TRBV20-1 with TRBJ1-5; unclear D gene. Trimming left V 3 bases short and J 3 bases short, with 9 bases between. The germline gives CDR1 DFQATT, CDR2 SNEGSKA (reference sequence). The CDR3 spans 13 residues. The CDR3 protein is CSASVQYNQPQHF. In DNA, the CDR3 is TGCAGTGCTAGTGTCCAGTACAATCAGCCCCAGCATTTT.

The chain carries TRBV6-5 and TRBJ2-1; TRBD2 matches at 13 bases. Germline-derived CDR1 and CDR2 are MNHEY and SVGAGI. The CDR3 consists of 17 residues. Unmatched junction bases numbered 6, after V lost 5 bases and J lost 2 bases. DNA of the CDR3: TGTGCCAGCAGTGACGTTGGACTAGCGGGGGCCTACAATGAGCAGTTCTTC. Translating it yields CASSDVGLAGAYNEQFF.

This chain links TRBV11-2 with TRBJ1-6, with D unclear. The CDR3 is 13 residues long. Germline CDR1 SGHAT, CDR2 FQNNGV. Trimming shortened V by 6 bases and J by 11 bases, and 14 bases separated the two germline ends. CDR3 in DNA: TGTGCCAGCAGACCAGAGTACGGGGCACCCCTCCACTTT. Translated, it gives CASRPEYGAPLHF.

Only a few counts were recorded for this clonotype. The CDR3 sequence: CATSGRDTDTQYF. CDR3 coding DNA: TGTGCCACCAGTGGTAGGGACACAGATACGCAGTATTTT. The V call is TRBV24-1, the J call TRBJ2-3; D gene ambiguous. Per germline, CDR1 KGHDR and CDR2 SFDVKD. With 5 bases removed from V and 2 bases from J, the gap between germline ends came to 7 bases. This CDR3 spans 13 amino acids.

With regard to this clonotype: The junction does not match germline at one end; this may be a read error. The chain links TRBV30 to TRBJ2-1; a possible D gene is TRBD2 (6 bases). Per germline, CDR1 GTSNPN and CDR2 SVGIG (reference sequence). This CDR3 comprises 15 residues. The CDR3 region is CAWSVPRDSYDEQFF. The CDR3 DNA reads TGTGCCTGGAGTGTACCCAGGGACTCCTACGATGAGCAGTTCTTC.

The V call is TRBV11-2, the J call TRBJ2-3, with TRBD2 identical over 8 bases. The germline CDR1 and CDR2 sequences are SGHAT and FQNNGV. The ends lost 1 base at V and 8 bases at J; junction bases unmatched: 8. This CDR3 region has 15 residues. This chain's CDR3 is CASSLGSAGGGTQYF. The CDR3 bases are TGTGCCAGCAGCTTAGGGTCTGCGGGGGGAGGTACGCAGTATTTT.

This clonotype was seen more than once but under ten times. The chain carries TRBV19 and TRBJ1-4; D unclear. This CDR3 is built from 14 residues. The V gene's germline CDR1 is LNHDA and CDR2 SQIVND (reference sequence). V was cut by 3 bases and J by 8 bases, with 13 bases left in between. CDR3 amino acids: CASSIASSGEKLFF. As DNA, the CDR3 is TGTGCCAGTAGTATCGCGTCTTCGGGGGAAAAACTGTTTTTT.

The CDR3 region has the DNA TGTGCCAGCGCCAACACCACAACTAATGAAAAACTGTTTTTT. Residues: CASANTTTNEKLFF. The chain couples TRBV11-2 to TRBJ1-4; D gene ambiguous. Germline CDR1 SGHAT, CDR2 FQNNGV. Trimming left V 8 bases short and J 0 bases short, with 10 bases between. This CDR3 has 14 amino acids.

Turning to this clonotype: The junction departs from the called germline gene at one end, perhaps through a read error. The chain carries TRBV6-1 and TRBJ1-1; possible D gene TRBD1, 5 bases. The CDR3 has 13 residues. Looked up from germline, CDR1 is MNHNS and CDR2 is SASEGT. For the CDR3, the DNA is TGTGCCAGCAGCGGGACGATGAACACTAAAGCTTTCTTT. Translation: CASSGTMNTKAFF.

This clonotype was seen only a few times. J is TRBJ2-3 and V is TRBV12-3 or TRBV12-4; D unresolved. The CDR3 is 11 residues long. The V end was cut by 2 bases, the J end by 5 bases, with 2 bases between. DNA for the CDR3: TGTGCCAGCAGTTTAAGAGATACGCAGTATTTT. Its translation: CASSLRDTQYF.

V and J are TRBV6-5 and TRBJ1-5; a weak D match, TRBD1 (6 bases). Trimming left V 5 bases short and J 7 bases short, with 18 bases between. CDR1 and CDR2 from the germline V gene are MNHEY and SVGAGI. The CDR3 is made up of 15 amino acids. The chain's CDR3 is CASSESWGPEQPQHF. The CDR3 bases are TGTGCCAGCAGTGAATCTTGGGGGCCAGAGCAGCCCCAGCATTTT.

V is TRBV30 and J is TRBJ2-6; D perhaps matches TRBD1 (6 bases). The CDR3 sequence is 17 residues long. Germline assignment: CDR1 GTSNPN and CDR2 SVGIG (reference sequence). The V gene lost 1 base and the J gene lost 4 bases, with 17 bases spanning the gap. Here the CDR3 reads CAWSAGVGDSGANVLTF. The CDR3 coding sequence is TGTGCCTGGAGTGCAGGGGTGGGGGATTCAGGGGCCAACGTCCTGACTTTC.

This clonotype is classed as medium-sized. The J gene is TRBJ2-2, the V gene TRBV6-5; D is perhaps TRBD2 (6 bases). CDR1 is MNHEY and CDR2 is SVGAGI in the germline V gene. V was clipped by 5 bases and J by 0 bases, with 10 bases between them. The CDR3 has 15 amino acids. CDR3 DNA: TGTGCCAGCAGTACACCGGGAGCGAACACCGGGGAGCTGTTTTTT. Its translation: CASSTPGANTGELFF.

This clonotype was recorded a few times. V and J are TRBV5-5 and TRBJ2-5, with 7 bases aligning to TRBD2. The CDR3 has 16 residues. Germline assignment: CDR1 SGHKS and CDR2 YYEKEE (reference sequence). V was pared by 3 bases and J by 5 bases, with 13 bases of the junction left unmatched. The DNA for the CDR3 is TGTGCCAGCAGCTGGAGGGGCGGGGGAAGTTGGGAGACCCAGTACTTC. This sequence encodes CASSWRGGGSWETQYF.